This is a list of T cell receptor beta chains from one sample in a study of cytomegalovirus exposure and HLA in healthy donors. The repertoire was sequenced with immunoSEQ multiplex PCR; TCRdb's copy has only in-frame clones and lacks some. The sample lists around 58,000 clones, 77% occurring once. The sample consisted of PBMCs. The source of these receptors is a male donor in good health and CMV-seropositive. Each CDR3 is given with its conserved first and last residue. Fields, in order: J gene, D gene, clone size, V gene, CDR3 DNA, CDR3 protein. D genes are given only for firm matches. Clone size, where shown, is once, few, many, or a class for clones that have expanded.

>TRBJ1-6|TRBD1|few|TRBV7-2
TGTGCCAGCAGCACCAGGGATAGGGGGCCCAATTCACCCCTCCACTTT
CASSTRDRGPNSPLHF
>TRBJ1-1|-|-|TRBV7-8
TGTGCCAGCAGCCCCCCCGGGTACCACACTGAAGCTTTCTTT
CASSPPGYHTEAFF
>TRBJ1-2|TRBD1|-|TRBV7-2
TGTGCCAGCAGCTCCTTGACAGGGTCCTATGGCTACACCTTC
CASSSLTGSYGYTF
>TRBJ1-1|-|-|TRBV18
TGTGCCAGCTCACCATCGCCGAGGGAGGGATGGACGAACACTGAAGCTTTCTTT
CASSPSPREGWTNTEAFF
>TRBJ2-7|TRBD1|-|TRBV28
TGTGCCAGCAGTCTGCCAGGGACAGGGCTTTTCAGCTCCTACGAGCAGTACTTC
CASSLPGTGLFSSYEQYF
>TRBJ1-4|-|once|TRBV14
TGTGCCAGCAGCCACTCAGGGTTTAATGAAAAACTGTTTTTT
CASSHSGFNEKLFF
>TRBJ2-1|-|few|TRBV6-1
TGTGCCAGCACCCGTAGGGGGAATGAGCAGTTCTTC
CASTRRGNEQFF
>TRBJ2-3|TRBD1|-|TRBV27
TGTGCCAGCTTTGACAGGGCCAGCACAGATACGCAGTATTTT
CASFDRASTDTQYF
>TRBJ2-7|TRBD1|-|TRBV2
TGTGCCAGCAGTGAAAGGGACAGATACGAGCAGTACTTC
CASSERDRYEQYF
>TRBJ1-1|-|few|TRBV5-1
TGCGCCAGCAGCTTGGGACCGAGGACAGCCCCGTCTGAAGCTTTCTTT
CASSLGPRTAPSEAFF
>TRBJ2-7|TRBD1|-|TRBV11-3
TGTGCCAGCAACTGGGGACAGATCTACGAGCAGTACTTC
CASNWGQIYEQYF
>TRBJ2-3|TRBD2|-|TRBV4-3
TGCGCCAGCAGCCAAGCCCACAGCGGGGGGACCACAGATACGCAGTATTTT
CASSQAHSGGTTDTQYF
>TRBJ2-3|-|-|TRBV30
TGTGCCTGGAGTAATACAGGGCGACGTACAGATACGCAGTATTTT
CAWSNTGRRTDTQYF
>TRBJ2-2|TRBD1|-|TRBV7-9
TGTGCCAGCAGCTTAAGGGGGCAGGGAAGCACCGGGGAGCTGTTTTTT
CASSLRGQGSTGELFF
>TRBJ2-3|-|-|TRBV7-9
TGTGCCAGCAGCTTGACAGGCCGCAGGCACACAGATACGCAGTATTTT
CASSLTGRRHTDTQYF
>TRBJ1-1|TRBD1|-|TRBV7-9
TGTGCCAGCAGCTTCCGGGACAGGGGGCCGGGAGGGACTGAAGCTTTCTTT
CASSFRDRGPGGTEAFF
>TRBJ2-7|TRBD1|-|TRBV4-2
TGTGCCAGCAGCGTAAGTCGGGACAGTCGGGAGCAGTACTTC
CASSVSRDSREQYF
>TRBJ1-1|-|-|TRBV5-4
TGTGCCAGCAGCTTGGGTGGGGGCGCAGGTCTTACTGAAGCTTTCTTT
CASSLGGGAGLTEAFF
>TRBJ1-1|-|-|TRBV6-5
TGTGCCAGCAATTACCGGGGTCTTTTCACTGAAGCTTTCTTT
CASNYRGLFTEAFF
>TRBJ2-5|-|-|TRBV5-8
TGTGCCAGCAGCAGCCAGGACTTCCAGGAGACCCAGTACTTC
CASSSQDFQETQYF
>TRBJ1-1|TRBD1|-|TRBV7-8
TGTGCCAGCAGCTTACTCGTCGGACAGGGGGCTTCTGAAGCTTTCTTT
CASSLLVGQGASEAFF
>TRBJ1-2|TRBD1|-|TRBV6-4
TGTGCCAGCAGTGACGGGACAGGAGGGGAGCGCTATGGCTACACCTTC
CASSDGTGGERYGYTF
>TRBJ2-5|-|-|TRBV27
TGTGCCAGCAGTTTACTGGGAAACCCAAGGGGAGAGACCCAGTACTTC
CASSLLGNPRGETQYF
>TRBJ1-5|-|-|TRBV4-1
TGCGCCAGCAGCCAAGGTCAAGGAGGTCAGCCCCAGCATTTT
CASSQGQGGQPQHF
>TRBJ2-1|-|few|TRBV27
TGTGCCAGCAGTTTAGATAGGGGTTTAAACAATGAGCAGTTCTTC
CASSLDRGLNNEQFF
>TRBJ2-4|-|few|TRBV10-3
TGTGCCATCAAGGACACACGACAGGACATTCAGTACTTC
CAIKDTRQDIQYF